Below, 27 T cell receptor beta chains from the same sample are listed, as sequenced in a study of CXCR3-negative and CXCR3-positive naive CD8 T cells. Study observations and caveats: Naive cells with CXCR3 showed TRB CDR3s that were more hydrophobic than those in CXCR3-negative naive cells.

Via 5' RACE with UMI labels, TRB cDNA libraries were prepared. With the 5' RACE reads reprocessed, TCRdb shows one record per CDR3 protein and no DNA. The sample totals some 150,000 distinct CDR3 sequences; its top ten clones hold 0.25% to 0.3%. These receptors' targets are unknown. The sample taken for sequencing was naive CXCR3+ CD8+ T cells from blood. This sample's subset: CD45RO-CCR7+CD27+CD95- naive CD8+ T cells expressing CXCR3 (TNR3+). The receptors originated from a human donor in good health. Some clones in this sample may be carry-over from other donors' samples.

V and J are TRBV28 and TRBJ2-7; the TCRdb D gene call, TRBD2, has no DNA to confirm it. Germline lookup yields CDR1 MDHEN and CDR2 SYDVKM. The CDR3 loop spans 12 amino acids. CDR3 sequence reads: CASSFGGNEQYF. The full variable domain, its missing parts supplied by reference TRBV28 and TRBJ2-7, is DVKVTQSSRYLVKRTGEKVFLECVQDMDHENMFWYRQDPGLGLRLIYFSYDVKMKEKGDIPEGYSVSREKKERFSLILESASTNQTSMYLCASSFGGNEQYFGPGTRLTVT.

The chain carries TRBV20-1 and TRBJ2-1; TCRdb proposes TRBD1, but this gene call is untestable without DNA. CDR3 size: 15 residues. Germline V gene lookup returns CDR1 DFQATT and CDR2 SNEGSKA (reference sequence). The CDR3 here is CSARDTGTLYNEQFF.

The chain joins TRBV7-6 to TRBJ2-3; without DNA, the TCRdb call of TRBD1 cannot be checked. CDR3 size: 15 residues. CDR1 and CDR2 (germline): SGHVS, FNYEAQ. The CDR3 spells CASSLATGAADTQYF.

The V call is TRBV6-2 or TRBV6-3, the J call TRBJ2-1; TCRdb calls TRBD2, which cannot be checked without DNA. CDR3 length: 15 residues. Germline V gene sequence: CDR1 MNHEY, CDR2 SVGEGT. The CDR3 loop reads CATQTSGGAPDEQFF.

The chain recombines TRBV6-6 with TRBJ1-5; the TRBD1 assignment by TCRdb is unverifiable without DNA. The CDR3 length is 15 residues. The germline V gene has CDR1 MNHNY and CDR2 SVGAGI (reference sequence). CDR3 loop: CASSPDRGTNQPQHF.

This chain links TRBV6-6 with TRBJ1-1; the D call of TRBD1 rests on TCRdb alone, since no DNA is present to check it. In germline, CDR1 is MNHNY, CDR2 SVGAGI (reference sequence). The CDR3 consists of 15 residues. CDR3 residues: CASSPTGPHFTEAFF.

The chain links TRBV19 to TRBJ2-7; lacking DNA, the TRBD1 call made by TCRdb goes unchecked. This CDR3 spans 14 amino acids. Germline V gene data show CDR1 as LNHDA and CDR2 as SQIVND (reference sequence). The CDR3 is CASSIGTGFDEQYF.

This chain connects TRBV29-1 to TRBJ2-1; the D call of TRBD2 rests on TCRdb alone, since no DNA is present to check it. Per germline, CDR1 SQVTM and CDR2 ANQGSEA. The CDR3 loop spans 14 amino acids. CDR3 protein: CSVLGVESDNEQFF.

This chain links TRBV3-1 with TRBJ2-6. CDR3 size: 16 residues. Germline V lookup: CDR1 LGHDT, CDR2 YNNKEL (reference sequence). The CDR3 region is CASSQGRTSGANVLTF.

The chain joins TRBV7-9 to TRBJ2-3; TCRdb's D call, TRBD1, is unchecked because there is no DNA. The CDR3 has 15 amino acids. Germline CDR1 SEHNR, CDR2 FQNEAQ (reference sequence). Here the CDR3 reads CASSLGSSGTDTQYF.

The chain uses TRBV4-1 and TRBJ2-5; TCRdb returns TRBD2, unconfirmable since there is no DNA. This CDR3 is built from 14 residues. Per germline, CDR1 MGHRA and CDR2 YSYEKL. CDR3 amino acids: CASSQVGLAETQYF.

This chain links TRBV7-9 with TRBJ2-2; the TRBD1 assignment by TCRdb is unverifiable without DNA. The CDR3 has 13 amino acids. Germline V CDR1 and CDR2: SEHNR, FQNEAQ (reference sequence). CDR3 amino acids: CAIDREYTGELFF.

The CDR3: CASGPTENTEAFF. The chain carries TRBV7-9 and TRBJ1-1. Germline values: CDR1 SEHNR, CDR2 FQNEAQ (reference sequence). This CDR3 region has 13 residues.

This sequence joins TRBV29-1 and TRBJ2-2; TCRdb names TRBD1, which stays unverified in the absence of DNA. The CDR3 runs to 12 residues. Per germline, CDR1 SQVTM and CDR2 ANQGSEA. Here the CDR3 reads CSVRGATGELFF.

The chain uses TRBV4-1 and TRBJ2-7; the D call of TRBD2 rests on TCRdb alone, since no DNA is present to check it. This CDR3 is built from 16 residues. Germline V gives CDR1 MGHRA, CDR2 YSYEKL. This chain's CDR3 is CASSQDWTSVTYEQYF.

The chain couples TRBV6-5 to TRBJ2-7; lacking DNA, the TRBD2 call made by TCRdb goes unchecked. The CDR3 is made up of 15 amino acids. CDR1 is MNHEY and CDR2 is SVGAGI in the germline V gene. The CDR3 is CASSYSSGLAYEQYF.

V and J are TRBV15 and TRBJ2-6. Germline V gives CDR1 LNHNV, CDR2 YYDKDF (reference sequence). This CDR3 has 11 amino acids. CDR3 loop: CATSRADVLTF. Full variable domain (missing parts from reference TRBV15 and TRBJ2-6): DAMVIQNPRYQVTQFGKPVTLSCSQTLNHNVMYWYQQKSSQAPKLLFHYYDKDFNNEADTPDNFQSRRPNTSFCFLDIRSPGLGDTAMYLCATSRADVLTFGAGSRLTVL.

The genes are TRBV7-9 and TRBJ2-7; TCRdb lists TRBD1, though no DNA is available to test this call. Germline-derived CDR1 and CDR2 are SEHNR and FQNEAQ (reference sequence). The CDR3 has 15 residues. CDR3 sequence reads: CASSSATGAMYEQYF.

The chain uses TRBV12-3 or TRBV12-4 and TRBJ2-2; no DNA is available, so the TRBD1 call from TCRdb remains unchecked. The CDR3 sequence is 14 residues long. CDR3: CASSNTGGTGELFF.

The chain links TRBV6-5 to TRBJ2-3; checking the TCRdb D call of TRBD2 is not possible without DNA. Germline assignment: CDR1 MNHEY and CDR2 SVGAGI. The CDR3 has 13 amino acids. CDR3 residues: CASTAVPRDTQYF.

The CDR3 sequence: CASSTTSPNEQFF. This chain uses TRBV7-9 with TRBJ2-1; lacking DNA, the TRBD2 call made by TCRdb goes unchecked. From germline, CDR1 is SEHNR and CDR2 FQNEAQ (reference sequence). The CDR3 consists of 13 residues.

CDR3 sequence reads: CASSVGPSASSYNEQFF. V gene TRBV9 combines with J gene TRBJ2-1; as DNA is missing, the TRBD2 call by TCRdb cannot be tested. CDR3 length: 17 amino acids. Per the germline V gene, CDR1 is SGDLS and CDR2 is YYNGEE.

This chain uses TRBV4-1 with TRBJ1-2; TCRdb's D call, TRBD1, is unchecked because there is no DNA. The CDR3 extends over 15 amino acids. The germline V gene encodes CDR1 MGHRA and CDR2 YSYEKL. The chain's CDR3 is CASSLSDSTFYGYTF.

V usage is TRBV28 and J usage is TRBJ2-7. The CDR3 consists of 12 residues. Looked up from germline, CDR1 is MDHEN and CDR2 is SYDVKM. The CDR3 spells CASSLVWYEQYF.

The chain's CDR3 is CASSFERGGRETQYF. The chain joins TRBV7-6 to TRBJ2-5; TCRdb returns TRBD2, unconfirmable since there is no DNA. Per the germline V gene, CDR1 is SGHVS and CDR2 is FNYEAQ. CDR3 length: 15 amino acids. Together with reference TRBV7-6 and TRBJ2-5, the CDR3 gives the full variable domain: GAGVSQSPRYKVTKRGQDVALRCDPISGHVSLYWYRQALGQGPEFLTYFNYEAQQDKSGLPNDRFSAERPEGSISTLTIQRTEQRDSAMYRCASSFERGGRETQYFGPGTRLLVL.

This chain connects TRBV28 to TRBJ2-5; TCRdb reports TRBD1, a call that lacks DNA to check it against. The CDR3 loop spans 14 amino acids. Germline CDR1 reads MDHEN; CDR2 reads SYDVKM. CDR3 sequence: CASSLRGVLETQYF.

The rearrangement uses TRBV4-1 and TRBJ2-7. The germline CDR1 and CDR2 sequences are MGHRA and YSYEKL. The CDR3 consists of 13 residues. CDR3: CASSQDGSYEQYF.